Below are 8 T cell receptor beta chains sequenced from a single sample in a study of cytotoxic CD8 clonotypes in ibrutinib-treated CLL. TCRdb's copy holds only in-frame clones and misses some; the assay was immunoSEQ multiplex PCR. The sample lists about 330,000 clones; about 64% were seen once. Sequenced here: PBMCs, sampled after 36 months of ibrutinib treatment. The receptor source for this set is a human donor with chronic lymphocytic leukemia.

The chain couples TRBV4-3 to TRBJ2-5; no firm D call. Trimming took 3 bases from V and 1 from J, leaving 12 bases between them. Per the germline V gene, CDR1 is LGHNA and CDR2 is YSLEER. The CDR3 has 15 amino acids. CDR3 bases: TGCGCCAGCAGCCAGAGCCCCTATTTCCAAGAGACCCAGTACTTC. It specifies CASSQSPYFQETQYF.

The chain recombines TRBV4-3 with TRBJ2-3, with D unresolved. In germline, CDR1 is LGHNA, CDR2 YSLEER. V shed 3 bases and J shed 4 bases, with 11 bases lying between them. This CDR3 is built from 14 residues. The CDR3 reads CASSQGTYSDTQYF. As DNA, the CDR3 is TGCGCCAGCAGCCAGGGTACCTACTCAGATACGCAGTATTTT.

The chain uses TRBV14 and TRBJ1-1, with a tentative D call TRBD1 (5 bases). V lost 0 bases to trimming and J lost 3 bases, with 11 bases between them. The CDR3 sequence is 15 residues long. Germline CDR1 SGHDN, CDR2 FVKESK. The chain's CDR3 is CASSQDHFRDTEAFF. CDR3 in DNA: TGTGCCAGCAGCCAAGATCATTTCAGGGACACTGAAGCTTTCTTT.

The CDR3 DNA reads as TGTGCCAGCAGTTACAATGATTTCAATGGCTACACCTTC. Translation gives CASSYNDFNGYTF. The V gene is TRBV6-6, the J gene TRBJ1-2, with no clear D. V lost 2 bases, J lost 6 bases, and 10 bases lay in between. The CDR3 loop spans 13 amino acids. Germline V CDR1 and CDR2: MNHNY, SVGAGI (reference sequence).

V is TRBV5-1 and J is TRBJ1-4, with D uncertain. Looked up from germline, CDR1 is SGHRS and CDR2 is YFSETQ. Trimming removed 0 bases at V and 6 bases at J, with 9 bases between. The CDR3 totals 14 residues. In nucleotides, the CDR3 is TGCGCCAGCAGCTTGGCGCCCCGCGATGAAAAACTGTTTTTT. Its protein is CASSLAPRDEKLFF.

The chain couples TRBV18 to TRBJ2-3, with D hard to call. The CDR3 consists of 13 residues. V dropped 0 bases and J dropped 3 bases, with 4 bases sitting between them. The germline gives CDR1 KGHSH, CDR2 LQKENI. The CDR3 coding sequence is TGTGCCAGCTCACCACCGGTTACAGATACGCAGTATTTT. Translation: CASSPPVTDTQYF.

The CDR3 here is CASSELVLRGSYEQYF. CDR3 DNA: TGTGCCAGCAGTGAACTCGTCTTGCGGGGGTCCTACGAGCAGTACTTC. V gene TRBV2 combines with J gene TRBJ2-7; 7 bases line up with TRBD2. The CDR3 contains 16 residues. Germline V CDR1 and CDR2: SNHLY, FYNNEI. J gave up 1 base and V 2 bases, and 8 bases lay outside the gene matches.

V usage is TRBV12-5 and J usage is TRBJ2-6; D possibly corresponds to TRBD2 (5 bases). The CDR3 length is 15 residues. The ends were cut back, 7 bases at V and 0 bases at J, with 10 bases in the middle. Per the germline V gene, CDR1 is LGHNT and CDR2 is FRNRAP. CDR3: CASAPGSSGANVLTF. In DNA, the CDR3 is TGTGCTAGTGCCCCGGGGAGCTCTGGGGCCAACGTCCTGACTTTC.